The 13 T cell receptor beta chains in this list originate from one sample, sequenced in a study of blood T cell repertoires in COVID-19. Sequencing was performed with immunoSEQ multiplex PCR; in TCRdb, only in-frame clones are kept and a portion is missing. Of roughly 150,000 clones listed, 88% are singletons. The source material was peripheral blood. The receptors originated from a woman aged 70-85 years with acute or convalescent COVID-19.

This clone was seen a few times. The chain is built from TRBV3-1 (or the pseudogene TRBV3-2) and TRBJ1-1; D gene uncertain. The V end was cut by 1 base, the J end by 5 bases, with 20 bases between. The CDR3 consists of 17 residues. CDR1 and CDR2 from the germline V gene are LGHDT and YNNKEL (reference sequence). CDR3 sequence: CASSQGVLAGGSTEAFF. The CDR3 DNA reads as TGTGCCAGCAGCCAAGGCGTTTTAGCCGGAGGGAGTACTGAAGCTTTCTTT.

The gene calls are TRBV6-6 and TRBJ1-3, with 7 bases lining up with TRBD1. This CDR3 has 12 amino acids. V shed 0 bases and J 11 bases; nucleotides not matched to a gene: 1. Germline assignment: CDR1 MNHNY and CDR2 SVGAGI (reference sequence). The CDR3 DNA reads TGTGCCAGCAGTTACTCTGGGACAGCCATATATTTT. This gives the protein CASSYSGTAIYF.

The chain links TRBV14 to TRBJ1-4; D remains unclear. Germline assignment: CDR1 SGHDN and CDR2 FVKESK. This CDR3 region has 14 residues. The V end was cut by 0 bases, the J end by 8 bases, with 10 bases between. CDR3 DNA sequence: TGTGCCAGCAGCCAAGAAATCGCGGGAGAAAAACTGTTTTTT. Protein product: CASSQEIAGEKLFF.

The genes are TRBV7-9 and TRBJ1-1; D is ambiguous. Germline V CDR1 and CDR2: SEHNR, FQNEAQ (reference sequence). This CDR3 has 13 residues. Trimming stripped 5 bases from V and 1 base from J, with 8 bases between. This CDR3 reads CASSLTSNTEAFF. Written as DNA, the CDR3 is TGTGCCAGCAGCCTCACTTCGAACACTGAAGCTTTCTTT.

V and J are TRBV18 and TRBJ2-5, with D uncertain. CDR3 length equals 14 residues. The germline V gene has CDR1 KGHSH and CDR2 LQKENI. With 4 bases removed from V and 4 bases from J, the gap between germline ends came to 13 bases. CDR3 DNA sequence: TGTGCCAGCTCACGCGGCTGGATTGGAGAGACCCAGTACTTC. Translating it yields CASSRGWIGETQYF.

The CDR3 spells CASSQRDQIGTDTQYF. The CDR3 coding sequence is TGTGCCAGCAGCCAGCGAGACCAGATCGGGACAGATACGCAGTATTTT. This sequence joins TRBV11-2 and TRBJ2-3, with D hard to call. Per germline, CDR1 SGHAT and CDR2 FQNNGV. V gave up 5 bases and J gave up 3 bases, with 18 bases separating them. The CDR3 has 16 residues. Using reference TRBV11-2 and TRBJ2-3 for the parts outside the CDR3, the full variable domain is EAGVAQSPRYKIIEKRQSVAFWCNPISGHATLYWYQQILGQGPKLLIQFQNNGVVDDSQLPKDRFSAERLKGVDSTLKIQPAKLEDSAVYLCASSQRDQIGTDTQYFGPGTRLTVL.

The rearrangement links TRBV6-5 to TRBJ2-1; 8 nucleotides agree with TRBD2. The CDR3 is 15 amino acids. Germline values: CDR1 MNHEY, CDR2 SVGAGI. V gave up 6 bases and J gave up 2 bases; unmatched junction bases: 6. CDR3 protein: CASRSGGQPYNEQFF. Written as DNA, the CDR3 is TGTGCCAGCAGATCGGGGGGGCAGCCCTACAATGAGCAGTTCTTC.

Remarks on this clone: The sample contains more than one DNA sequence encoding this CDR3. The gene calls are TRBV3-1 (or the pseudogene TRBV3-2) and TRBJ1-2; D gene ambiguous. The V gene lost 3 bases and the J gene lost 7 bases, with 9 bases spanning the gap. Germline CDR1 and CDR2: LGHDT and YNNKEL (reference sequence). This CDR3 comprises 12 residues. CDR3 sequence: CASSQGSGGYTF. Here the CDR3 DNA reads TGTGCCAGCAGCCAGGGTTCGGGTGGCTACACCTTC.

The CDR3 sequence: CASGLTSLGTDTQYF. Written as DNA, the CDR3 is TGTGCCAGCGGGCTTACTAGCCTGGGGACAGATACGCAGTATTTT. The V and J genes are TRBV6-5 and TRBJ2-3; D is perhaps TRBD2 (6 bases). This CDR3 spans 15 amino acids. V gave up 8 bases and J gave up 3 bases, with 18 bases separating them. Per germline, CDR1 MNHEY and CDR2 SVGAGI.

This chain uses TRBV4-1 with TRBJ2-1; D remains ambiguous. The CDR3 runs to 16 residues. In germline, CDR1 is MGHRA, CDR2 YSYEKL. V lost 4 bases to trimming and J lost 1 base, with 14 bases between them. The CDR3 region has the DNA TGCGCCAGCAGCCCCTGGATAGCCAAATCCTACAATGAGCAGTTCTTC. Its protein is CASSPWIAKSYNEQFF.

This chain links TRBV3-1 (or the pseudogene TRBV3-2) with TRBJ1-2; the match to TRBD1 covers 9 bases. Germline V lookup: CDR1 LGHDT, CDR2 YNNKEL (reference sequence). The CDR3 spans 14 residues. V dropped 6 bases and J dropped 4; count of bases not matched to a gene: 6. This CDR3 is CASRSGTGTYGYTF. The CDR3 DNA is TGTGCCAGCAGGTCCGGGACAGGGACCTATGGCTACACCTTC.

The chain has TRBV6-2 or TRBV6-3 and TRBJ1-1; D uncertain. The V and J ends lost 3 bases and 1 base respectively, with 15 bases between them. The CDR3 contains 16 residues. The germline gives CDR1 MNHEY, CDR2 SVGEGT. CDR3 in DNA: TGTGCCAGCAGTTATCCCCAGGAGGCCAGGAACACTGAAGCTTTCTTT. It yields the protein CASSYPQEARNTEAFF.

The chain combines TRBV19 with TRBJ1-5; TRBD1 matches 7 bases. Germline V lookup: CDR1 LNHDA, CDR2 SQIVND (reference sequence). The trim removed 4 bases at V and 11 bases at J, leaving 8 bases unmatched. The CDR3 sequence is 13 residues long. CDR3 coding DNA: TGTGCCAGTAGTAAGGGGGCCGCCGGGGCCCAGCATTTT. It specifies CASSKGAAGAQHF.